The clone carrying this T cell receptor (beta chain) was detected ten times or more. CDR3 regions were amplified by Arm-PCR using iRepertoire HTBI primers to build TCR beta libraries. Using its own MiXCR run on the multiplex PCR reads, TCRdb lists one record per CDR3 protein. The repertoire holds 400,000 to 600,000 distinct CDR3 sequences, with under 25% as singletons. This entry is derived from a study of regulatory T cells in long-lasting Graves disease. Time point reported: persistent/refractory GD, antithyroid drugs over 5 years with positive TRAb. After RNA was extracted from PBMCs, the TCR library was made from it. Staff drew 8 to 9 milliliters of peripheral blood into EDTA tubes. Germline values: CDR1 MDHEN, CDR2 SYDVKM. The CDR3 runs 13 residues. V was pared by 2 bases and J by 5 bases, with 9 bases between.

The specimen was peripheral blood mononuclear cells (PBMCs), collected when the disease was refractory, from a patient treated with antithyroid drugs. The chain is built from TRBV28 and TRBJ2-5, with D perhaps matching TRBD2 (5 bases). The sequence came from a female donor with Graves disease. This CDR3 is CASSLGSRETQYF. The CDR3, as DNA: TGTGCCAGCAGTTTAGGGAGTCGGGAGACCCAGTACTTC.